The entry below gives a single T cell receptor beta chain sequence along with its context. This entry is derived from a study of T cell responses to AZD1222 COVID-19 vaccine. Using immunoSEQ multiplex PCR, the repertoire was profiled, and TCRdb retains in-frame clones only, with some absent. The sample consists of around 80,000 clones, around 85% of them appearing once. The germline gives CDR1 KGHSH, CDR2 LQKENI. V lost 0 bases and J 0 bases, leaving 14 bases between the germline ends. The CDR3 runs 17 residues. The TCR comes from an adult who received the AZD1222 COVID-19 vaccine. The chain has TRBV18 and TRBJ2-5, with D unclear. The sequencing used peripheral blood, collected 28 days after the second AZD1222 dose. The CDR3 DNA sequence: TGTGCCAGCTCACCACCATTCCTTCGAACGGACCAAGAGACCCAGTACTTC. It translates to CASSPPFLRTDQETQYF.